The entry below describes one T cell receptor beta chain. The sample originates from a study of cytomegalovirus exposure and HLA in healthy donors. The repertoire was sequenced with immunoSEQ multiplex PCR; TCRdb's copy has only in-frame clones and lacks some. The table has some 90,000 clones, roughly 87% seen once. V trimming: 5 bases; J trimming: 2 bases; junction bases outside the gene matches: 7. Per the germline V gene, CDR1 is MDHEN and CDR2 is SYDVKM. This CDR3 spans 16 amino acids. The chain couples TRBV28 to TRBJ2-1; 9 nucleotides agree with TRBD2. Sequencing was carried out using PBMCs. This TCR derives from a man younger than 35 in good health and CMV-seropositive. CDR3 sequence: CASSVGSGSPYNEQFF. CDR3 bases: TGTGCCAGCAGTGTCGGTAGCGGGAGTCCCTACAATGAGCAGTTCTTC.